These 5 T cell receptor beta chains originate from one sample sequenced in a study of blood T cell repertoires in COVID-19. Data came from immunoSEQ multiplex PCR; TCRdb stores just in-frame clones and leaves some out. The data show 35,000 or so clones, 85% to 90% seen once. Specimen: peripheral blood. Receptors originate from a human donor in a cohort sampled during active COVID-19.

The chain couples TRBV11-3 to TRBJ2-2; maybe TRBD2 (6 bases). The CDR3 covers 17 residues. With 5 bases removed from V and 7 bases from J, the gap between germline ends came to 23 bases. Germline CDR1 is SGHNT and CDR2 is YENEEA. The CDR3 reads CASSPGGPERWDGELFF. In DNA, the CDR3 is TGTGCCAGCAGCCCCGGAGGGCCTGAACGGTGGGACGGGGAGCTGTTTTTT.

This chain connects TRBV5-1 to TRBJ2-3; 7 positions match TRBD1. Germline trimming cut 4 bases from V and 4 bases from J; bases unmatched to any gene: 6. The germline V gene encodes CDR1 SGHRS and CDR2 YFSETQ. This CDR3 region has 14 residues. CDR3 amino acids: CASSPDRAPDTQYF. CDR3 sequence (DNA): TGCGCCAGCAGCCCCGACAGGGCCCCAGATACGCAGTATTTT. The full variable domain, its missing parts supplied by reference TRBV5-1 and TRBJ2-3, is KAGVTQTPRYLIKTRGQQVTLSCSPISGHRSVSWYQQTPGQGLQFLFEYFSETQRNKGNFPGRFSGRQFSNSRSEMNVSTLELGDSALYLCASSPDRAPDTQYFGPGTRLTVL.

This chain uses TRBV9 with TRBJ1-4, with D tentatively TRBD1 (5 bases). V lost 0 bases and J 8 bases, leaving 14 bases between the germline ends. Germline CDR1 reads SGDLS; CDR2 reads YYNGEE. This CDR3 has 15 residues. The CDR3 DNA sequence: TGTGCCAGCAGCGTAGGGGCAGGGTTGAGGGAAAAACTGTTTTTT. The encoded protein is CASSVGAGLREKLFF.

The CDR3 DNA is TGTGCCAGTAGTATAGGCGGGCCCGCCACAGATACGCAGTATTTT. Protein: CASSIGGPATDTQYF. This sequence joins TRBV19 and TRBJ2-3, with D perhaps TRBD2 (5 bases). Looked up from germline, CDR1 is LNHDA and CDR2 is SQIVND (reference sequence). The CDR3 loop spans 15 amino acids. Trimming took off 1 base at V and 2 bases at J, with 10 bases between the two ends.

This chain uses TRBV2 with TRBJ1-3, with 8 bases lining up with TRBD1. CDR3 size: 16 residues. The germline CDR1 and CDR2 sequences are SNHLY and FYNNEI. The J segment lost 1 base and the V segment lost 1 base, leaving 3 bases of the junction unmatched. The CDR3 sequence: CASSEVRTGSGNTIYF. The CDR3 bases are TGTGCCAGCAGTGAAGTGCGGACAGGGTCTGGAAACACCATATATTTT.